These 16 T cell receptor beta chains were sequenced from one sample in a study of T cell responses to AZD1222 COVID-19 vaccine. This table comes from immunoSEQ multiplex PCR, and its TCRdb copy is limited to in-frame clones, with some not included. The sample lists about 180,000 clones; around 90% were seen once. The sequences come from peripheral blood, collected 28 days after the second AZD1222 dose. The source is an adult who received the AZD1222 COVID-19 vaccine.

The chain uses TRBV7-4 and TRBJ2-7; 8 nucleotides line up with TRBD1. Germline V gene sequence: CDR1 SGHVT, CDR2 SQSDAQ. There are 18 residues in the CDR3. Trimming at V came to 0 bases and at J to 5 bases, leaving 15 bases not matched to a gene. CDR3 loop: CASSLAGTGGGSEDEQYF. The DNA of the CDR3 is TGTGCCAGCAGCTTAGCCGGGACAGGAGGGGGGTCGGAGGACGAGCAGTACTTC. The whole variable domain, filled in from reference TRBV7-4 and TRBJ2-7, reads GAGVSQSPRYKVAKRGRDVALRCDSISGHVTLYWYRQTLGQGSEVLTYSQSDAQRDKSGRPSGRFSAERPERSVSTLKIQRTEQGDSAVYLCASSLAGTGGGSEDEQYFGPGTRLTVT.

The V gene is TRBV6-5, the J gene TRBJ1-2; the D gene is possibly TRBD1 (5 bases). This CDR3 is built from 13 residues. Germline-derived CDR1 and CDR2 are MNHEY and SVGAGI. V lost 6 bases, J lost 5 bases, and 13 bases lay in between. CDR3 DNA sequence: TGTGCCAGCAGAGGTACGGGACTATATGGCTACACCTTC. Encoded protein: CASRGTGLYGYTF.

This chain connects TRBV10-3 to TRBJ2-5; D unclear. Germline V gene data show CDR1 as ENHRY and CDR2 as SYGVKD. Trimming left V 3 bases short and J 3 bases short, with 11 bases between. This CDR3 region has 14 residues. The CDR3, as DNA: TGTGCCATCAGTGATACCCACAGAAAAGAGACCCAGTACTTC. Amino acid sequence: CAISDTHRKETQYF.

The V gene is TRBV7-6, the J gene TRBJ2-5; D might be TRBD2 (6 bases). Germline CDR1 is SGHVS and CDR2 is FNYEAQ. This CDR3 is built from 18 residues. Between the trimmed V and J ends, which lost 2 bases and 4 bases, there was a span of 23 bases. The chain's CDR3 is CASSLSPPVGGVRETQYF. CDR3 bases: TGTGCCAGCAGCTTATCTCCCCCCGTAGGCGGGGTCAGAGAGACCCAGTACTTC.

The V call is TRBV19, the J call TRBJ2-7, with 11 bases aligning to TRBD2. V lost 6 bases to trimming and J lost 1 base; unmatched junction nucleotides: 8. This CDR3 spans 16 amino acids. Germline CDR1 is LNHDA and CDR2 is SQIVND (reference sequence). CDR3 residues: CASRHAGTSGSYEQYF. The DNA for the CDR3 is TGTGCCAGTAGACACGCGGGGACTAGCGGTTCCTACGAGCAGTACTTC.

The chain couples TRBV5-6 to TRBJ2-7, with D maybe TRBD2 (6 bases). Germline V lookup: CDR1 SGHDT, CDR2 YYEEEE. V gave up 0 bases and J gave up 2 bases, with 12 bases separating them. This CDR3 comprises 15 residues. The CDR3 is CASSLAGGVPYEQYF. In DNA form, the CDR3 reads TGTGCCAGCAGCTTGGCCGGGGGTGTTCCCTACGAGCAGTACTTC. The complete variable domain, with remaining parts taken from reference TRBV5-6 and TRBJ2-7, reads DAGVTQSPTHLIKTRGQQVTLRCSPKSGHDTVSWYQQALGQGPQFIFQYYEEEERQRGNFPDRFSGHQFPNYSSELNVNALLLGDSALYLCASSLAGGVPYEQYFGPGTRLTVT.

This clone was observed a single time. The CDR3: CASSSQGTEQYF. The CDR3 DNA reads as TGTGCCAGCAGCTCACAGGGTACCGAGCAGTACTTC. J is TRBJ2-7 and V is TRBV7-3, with D tentatively TRBD1 (6 bases). CDR3 size: 12 residues. CDR1 is SGHTA, CDR2 FQGTGA, per germline. V dropped 4 bases and J dropped 6 bases, with 10 bases sitting between them. The full variable domain, in which reference TRBV7-3 and TRBJ2-7 provide the parts outside the CDR3, is GAGVSQTPSNKVTEKGKYVELRCDPISGHTALYWYRQSLGQGPEFLIYFQGTGAADDSGLPNDRFFAVRPEGSVSTLKIQRTERGDSAVYLCASSSQGTEQYFGPGTRLTVT.

This clone was recorded a few times. The gene calls are TRBV2 and TRBJ2-5, with D perhaps matching TRBD2 (6 bases). CDR1 SNHLY and CDR2 FYNNEI come from the germline V gene. The CDR3 totals 15 residues. The V gene lost 6 bases and the J gene lost 0 bases, with 14 bases spanning the gap. The CDR3 DNA reads TGTGCCAGCAGCCCCTCGGCGGGAAACCAAGAGACCCAGTACTTC. Encoded protein: CASSPSAGNQETQYF.

The gene calls are TRBV5-1 and TRBJ2-3; 10 nucleotides agree with TRBD1. The CDR3 runs 14 residues. The germline gives CDR1 SGHRS, CDR2 YFSETQ. V trimming: 3 bases; J trimming: 4 bases; junction bases outside the gene matches: 2. For the CDR3, the DNA is TGCGCCAGCAGCTACGGACAGGGGGCAGATACGCAGTATTTT. It yields the protein CASSYGQGADTQYF.

The chain links TRBV2 to TRBJ1-4; D is unclear. V was clipped by 6 bases and J by 8 bases, with 10 bases between them. Germline V lookup: CDR1 SNHLY, CDR2 FYNNEI. CDR3 length equals 12 residues. As DNA, the CDR3 is TGTGCCAGCAGGGGATTGGGGGAAAAACTGTTTTTT. Amino acids: CASRGLGEKLFF.

V is TRBV6-2 or TRBV6-3 and J is TRBJ2-5; TRBD1 matches at 7 bases. V dropped 4 bases and J dropped 5; count of bases not matched to a gene: 13. The CDR3 runs 16 residues. CDR1 is MNHEY and CDR2 is SVGEGT in the germline V gene. Here the CDR3 reads CASSSPVEGAGETQYF. In nucleotides, the CDR3 is TGTGCCAGCAGTTCCCCCGTCGAGGGGGCAGGGGAGACCCAGTACTTC.

This clone has more than one count but fewer than ten. V gene TRBV5-1 combines with J gene TRBJ2-1; 10 nucleotides align to TRBD2. This CDR3 region has 15 residues. The germline CDR1 and CDR2 sequences are SGHRS and YFSETQ. Unmatched junction bases numbered 6, after V lost 2 bases and J lost 7 bases. In nucleotides, the CDR3 is TGCGCCAGCAGCTTAGCGGGAGGGGTCCGGAATGAGCAGTTCTTC. It translates to CASSLAGGVRNEQFF.

This chain joins TRBV10-3 and TRBJ2-6; 7 nucleotides align to TRBD1. Trimming removed 8 bases from V and 3 bases from J; junction bases left unmatched: 4. This CDR3 comprises 14 residues. The V gene's germline CDR1 is ENHRY and CDR2 SYGVKD. The CDR3 DNA is TGTGCCATCGAAACAGGGGATGGGGCCAACGTCCTGACTTTC. It encodes CAIETGDGANVLTF.

The genes are TRBV7-2 and TRBJ2-3; 7 positions agree with TRBD1. Germline V gene lookup returns CDR1 SGHTA and CDR2 FQGNSA. Unmatched junction bases numbered 3, after V lost 2 bases and J lost 4 bases. The CDR3 loop spans 14 amino acids. The CDR3 DNA sequence: TGTGCCAGCAGCTTAAACAGGGGTTCAGATACGCAGTATTTT. Its translation: CASSLNRGSDTQYF.

This clone has only a few counts. This chain links TRBV10-3 with TRBJ2-2; weak D call: TRBD2 (7 bases). V was trimmed by 4 bases and J by 7 bases, leaving 22 bases between them. The CDR3 totals 17 residues. CDR1 ENHRY and CDR2 SYGVKD come from the germline V gene. The chain's CDR3 is CAISGRGLADGDGELFF. The CDR3 DNA is TGTGCCATCAGTGGCCGGGGGCTAGCGGATGGGGACGGGGAGCTGTTTTTT.

The chain links TRBV6-4 to TRBJ2-3, with D maybe TRBD2 (6 bases). Germline values: CDR1 MRHNA, CDR2 SNTAGT. The CDR3 runs 16 residues. V lost 5 bases and J lost 3, with 18 bases in between. This chain's CDR3 is CASSPGRGTGTDTQYF. The CDR3 coding sequence is TGTGCCAGCAGTCCGGGTAGAGGGACTGGTACAGATACGCAGTATTTT.